The 7 T cell receptor beta chains given below trace back to one sample, sequenced in a study of shared clonotypes between healthy human individuals. Libraries were prepared by immunoSEQ multiplex PCR; TCRdb keeps only in-frame clonotypes and omits some of them. The table has nearly 2 million clones, over 85% seen once. The naive CD8 subset, CD45RO-negative cells positively selected for CCR7, excluded terminally differentiated effector memory CD45RA+ cells. The sample was naive CD8+ T cells sorted from blood. The source is a man aged 18 to 35 in good health.

The rearrangement uses TRBV2 and TRBJ1-1; D is undetermined. The germline gives CDR1 SNHLY, CDR2 FYNNEI. Trimming pared 7 bases from V and 4 bases from J, leaving 7 bases between. CDR3 length: 11 residues. The CDR3 protein is CASIGSTEAFF. In DNA form, the CDR3 reads TGTGCCAGCATAGGAAGCACTGAAGCTTTCTTT. The full variable domain, in which reference TRBV2 and TRBJ1-1 provide the parts outside the CDR3, is EPEVTQTPSHQVTQMGQEVILRCVPISNHLYFYWYRQILGQKVEFLVSFYNNEISEKSEIFDDQFSVERPDGSNFTLKIRSTKLEDSAMYFCASIGSTEAFFGQGTRLTVV.

The genes are TRBV28 and TRBJ1-5; TRBD1 agrees at 7 bases. This CDR3 spans 15 amino acids. Germline V lookup: CDR1 MDHEN, CDR2 SYDVKM. The J segment lost 5 bases and the V segment lost 3 bases, leaving 7 bases of the junction unmatched. CDR3 sequence (DNA): TGTGCCAGCAGTTTCCCCTCAGGGGGTCATCAGCCCCAGCATTTT. The encoded protein is CASSFPSGGHQPQHF.

Notes on this clone: Other nucleotide sequences in the sample specify the same CDR3. V is TRBV2 and J is TRBJ2-7, with D possibly being TRBD2 (6 bases). V gave up 0 bases and J gave up 3 bases, with 6 bases separating them. CDR3 length: 13 amino acids. Germline lookup yields CDR1 SNHLY and CDR2 FYNNEI. The chain's CDR3 is CASSEARGYEQYF. CDR3 DNA sequence: TGTGCCAGCAGTGAAGCGCGGGGCTACGAGCAGTACTTC.

The chain combines TRBV21-1 with TRBJ2-7; the table gives TRBD1 as D, unverified against the DNA. TRBV21-1 is annotated as a pseudogene. CDR3 size: 20 residues. The CDR3 loop reads CASSTSNRGFGLSYSYEQYF. The DNA for the CDR3 is TGTGCCAGCAGCACCTCTAACAGGGGGTTTGGGTTGTCGTACTCCTACGAGCAGTACTTC.

The genes are TRBV9 and TRBJ1-1, with D unresolved. Trimming removed 2 bases at V and 0 bases at J, with 11 bases between. The CDR3 sequence is 15 residues long. From germline, CDR1 is SGDLS and CDR2 YYNGEE. The CDR3, as DNA: TGTGCCAGCAGCGTTTCTTCTTCCATGAACACTGAAGCTTTCTTT. As protein: CASSVSSSMNTEAFF.

The chain carries TRBV28 and TRBJ2-5; weak D call: TRBD1 (5 bases). CDR3 length: 15 amino acids. Germline CDR1 and CDR2: MDHEN and SYDVKM. V lost 6 bases and J lost 1, with 15 bases in between. The CDR3 spells CASSPSWGPQETQYF. CDR3 in DNA: TGTGCCAGCAGCCCGTCATGGGGCCCCCAAGAGACCCAGTACTTC.

On this clone itself: At one of its ends the junction is not consistent with the germline gene, which may arise from a read error. The chain carries TRBV7-7 and TRBJ1-2, with 8 bases fitting TRBD1. Germline V CDR1 and CDR2: SSHAT, FNYEAQ (reference sequence). This CDR3 is built from 14 residues. The CDR3 here is CASSLEGQAKSYTF. CDR3 nucleotide sequence: TGTGCTAGCAGCTTAGAGGGACAGGCAAAAAGCTACACCTTC.